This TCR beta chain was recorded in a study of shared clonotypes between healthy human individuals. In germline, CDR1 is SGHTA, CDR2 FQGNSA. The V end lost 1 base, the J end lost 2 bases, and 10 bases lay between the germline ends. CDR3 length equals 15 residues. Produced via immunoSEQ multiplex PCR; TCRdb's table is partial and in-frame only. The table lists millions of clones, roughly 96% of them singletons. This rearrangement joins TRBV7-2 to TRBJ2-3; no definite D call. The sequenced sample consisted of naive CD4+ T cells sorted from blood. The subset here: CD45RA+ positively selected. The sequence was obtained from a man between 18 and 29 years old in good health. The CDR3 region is CASSLVVADTDTQYF. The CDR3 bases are TGTGCCAGCAGCTTAGTGGTGGCTGACACAGATACGCAGTATTTT.